This TCR beta chain stems from a study of T-cell memory formation after mild COVID-19. Study results and limitations: Researchers found some responding clones in pre-infection memory, a sign that cross-reactive memory joined. For contracting clones, CD4+ ones sat mainly in CM and EM, CD8+ in EMRA. A balance of CD4 and CD8 characterized clones contracting day 15 to 85, whereas later expanders leaned CD4+.

The length of the CDR3 is 13 residues. Germline CDR1 and CDR2: MNHEY and SMNVEV (reference sequence). Trimming left V 4 bases short and J 1 base short, with 7 bases between. Each CDR3 protein gets one entry after TCRdb re-called the 5' RACE reads with MiXCR. The top ten clones hold roughly 23% of a sample with 250,000 to 400,000 distinct CDR3 sequences, approximately 15% of them seen once. With regard to this clonotype: The target antigen is unknown.

The clonotype originates from a man between 18 and 35 years old who had mild COVID-19 (a few samples of this study predate the infection). Cell type and time point are not known. The rearrangement joins TRBV27 to TRBJ2-5; D uncertain. Sample: PBMCs or a T cell subset sorted from them (not recorded which). CDR3 in amino acids: CASSYRPQETQYF. CDR3 bases: TGTGCCAGCAGTTACCGACCCCAAGAGACCCAGTACTTC.